This TCR beta chain comes out of a study of OX40 agonist ivuxolimab in advanced cancers. Study-wide background: Ivuxolimab, an antibody acting as an agonist of OX40 (CD134), was used to treat patients. The patients received ivuxolimab by intravenous route every 2 weeks at 0.01 to 10 mg/kg.

The study, taken as a whole, reports: With doses of 0.1-3.0 mg/kg, partial responders showed among the lowest clonal expansion. At doses 0.1 to 3.0 mg/kg, CD4+ and CD8+ clones expanded.

Assay: immunoSEQ multiplex PCR; the TCRdb copy retains only in-frame clones and omits some. The sample lists approximately 30,000 clones; roughly nine tenths were seen once. On this clone itself: Antigen: not known.

V was cut by 2 bases and J by 1 base, with 12 bases left in between. This CDR3 comprises 15 residues. The germline V gene has CDR1 SGDLS and CDR2 YYNGEE. The J gene is TRBJ1-1, the V gene TRBV9; D possibly corresponds to TRBD1 (5 bases). The TCR comes from an adult with an advanced solid tumor such as melanoma, head and neck, liver or kidney cancer. This specimen consisted of CD4+ or CD8+ T cells sorted from blood, obtained in a trial of the OX40 agonist ivuxolimab. CDR3 coding DNA: TGTGCCAGCAGCGTCGGCGGGGCGCAGAACACTGAAGCTTTCTTT. It translates to CASSVGGAQNTEAFF.